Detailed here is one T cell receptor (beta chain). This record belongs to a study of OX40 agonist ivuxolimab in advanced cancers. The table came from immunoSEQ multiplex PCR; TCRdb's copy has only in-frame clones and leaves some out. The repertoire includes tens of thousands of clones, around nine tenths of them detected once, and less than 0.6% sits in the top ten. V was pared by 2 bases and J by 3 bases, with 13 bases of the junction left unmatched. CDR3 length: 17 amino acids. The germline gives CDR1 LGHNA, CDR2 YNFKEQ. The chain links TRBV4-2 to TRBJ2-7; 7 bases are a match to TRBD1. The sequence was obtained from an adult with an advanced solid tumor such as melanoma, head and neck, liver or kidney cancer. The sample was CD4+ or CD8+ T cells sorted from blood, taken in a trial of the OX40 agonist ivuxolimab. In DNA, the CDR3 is TGTGCCAGCAGCCAAAATTTAAACCCGGGACAGAGCTACGAGCAGTACTTC. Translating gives CASSQNLNPGQSYEQYF.